One sample yielded the 8 T cell receptor beta chains listed below, sequenced in a study of vaccination effects on CD4 cells after COVID-19. Assay: immunoSEQ multiplex PCR; the TCRdb copy retains only in-frame clones and omits some. The sample lists 55,000 or so clones, more than 60% occurring once. Before sequencing, viral peptide pools were used by the ViraFEST assay to expand antigen-specific CD4+ T cells. Culture proceeded for about ten days, and CD4+ T cells were then isolated. Vaccinees lacked prior SARS-CoV-2 infection and tested negative for nucleocapsid antibodies. These receptors have no known antigen. The input for sequencing was CD4+ T cells from PBMCs cultured with SARS-CoV-2 spike peptides, taken before COVID-19 vaccination. These receptors came from a human donor who received a COVID-19 vaccine.

This clone has just a few counts. This rearrangement joins TRBV9 to TRBJ1-6; 7 bases align to TRBD1. The CDR3 runs 15 residues. Germline lookup yields CDR1 SGDLS and CDR2 YYNGEE. Trimming took 3 bases from V and 8 from J; bases not matched to a gene: 8. CDR3 nucleotides: TGTGCCAGCAGCGCGCTCGACAGGGAGGATTCACCCCTCCACTTT. Translated: CASSALDREDSPLHF.

The rearrangement uses TRBV20-1 and TRBJ1-2; 7 bases match TRBD1. Germline V gives CDR1 DFQATT, CDR2 SNEGSKA (reference sequence). With V trimmed by 3 bases and J by 8 bases, 6 bases remained unmatched. CDR3 size: 12 residues. In DNA form, the CDR3 reads TGCAGTGCTAGTAAGGGGGCGGAAGGCTACACCTTC. As protein: CSASKGAEGYTF.

The J gene is TRBJ1-2, the V gene TRBV5-1; 11 bases match TRBD1. The germline CDR1 and CDR2 sequences are SGHRS and YFSETQ. V gave up 7 bases and J gave up 7 bases; unmatched junction bases: 15. This CDR3 is built from 16 residues. CDR3 nucleotide sequence: TGCGCCAGCCGTCGTAATCTGATCGGACAGGGGGCTGGCTACACCTTC. This codes for CASRRNLIGQGAGYTF.

This sequence joins TRBV5-1 and TRBJ2-7; TRBD1 matches at 7 bases. V lost 4 bases and J lost 7; bases outside the gene matches: 11. CDR1 is SGHRS, CDR2 YFSETQ, per germline. The CDR3 loop spans 14 amino acids. CDR3 sequence: CASSPGGAYGEQYF. CDR3 coding DNA: TGCGCCAGCAGCCCAGGGGGTGCATACGGTGAGCAGTACTTC. The full variable domain, completed using reference TRBV5-1 and TRBJ2-7, is KAGVTQTPRYLIKTRGQQVTLSCSPISGHRSVSWYQQTPGQGLQFLFEYFSETQRNKGNFPGRFSGRQFSNSRSEMNVSTLELGDSALYLCASSPGGAYGEQYFGPGTRLTVT.

This clone was recorded only once. The chain combines TRBV4-3 with TRBJ2-3; TRBD2 is a possible D gene (5 bases). Germline CDR1 is LGHNA and CDR2 is YSLEER. Trimming removed 4 bases at V and 4 bases at J, with 12 bases between. This CDR3 is built from 14 residues. CDR3 nucleotides: TGCGCCAGCAGCCCCTCCCCCGGGGCAGATACGCAGTATTTT. It yields the protein CASSPSPGADTQYF.

This clone was recorded a few times. This chain joins TRBV10-3 and TRBJ2-7; D is ambiguous. Germline CDR1 and CDR2: ENHRY and SYGVKD. The length of the CDR3 is 12 residues. The germline V and J ends were trimmed by 0 bases and 6 bases, with 6 bases remaining between them. CDR3 region: CAISESRVEQYF. DNA for the CDR3: TGTGCCATCAGTGAGTCTAGGGTCGAGCAGTACTTC.

The V and J genes are TRBV5-1 and TRBJ1-4, with 7 nucleotides matching TRBD1. With V trimmed by 0 bases and J by 6 bases, 14 bases remained unmatched. The CDR3 has 18 residues. CDR1 SGHRS and CDR2 YFSETQ come from the germline V gene. The CDR3 sequence: CASSLVGGRRGIDEKLFF. DNA of the CDR3: TGCGCCAGCAGCTTGGTAGGGGGCCGGCGCGGGATTGATGAAAAACTGTTTTTT.

As for this clone: Within the sample, other DNA sequences also encode this same CDR3. V gene TRBV2 combines with J gene TRBJ2-3; the D gene is possibly TRBD2 (6 bases). CDR1 SNHLY and CDR2 FYNNEI come from the germline V gene. V was trimmed by 5 bases and J by 6 bases, leaving 9 bases between them. The CDR3 has 12 residues. CDR3 DNA: TGTGCCAGCAGTCCCGGAGGGGATACGCAGTATTTT. This gives the protein CASSPGGDTQYF.